These 2 T cell receptor beta chains originate from one sample sequenced in a study of T-cell memory formation after mild COVID-19. In TCRdb, the 5' RACE reads were re-called with MiXCR into one record per CDR3 protein. The sample has hundreds of thousands of distinct CDR3 sequences; approximately 19% are singletons. The sequenced sample consisted of PBMCs or a T cell subset sorted from them (not recorded which). The receptors were gathered from an adult woman who had mild COVID-19 (a few samples of this study predate the infection). Cell type and time point are not known.

This clonotype was picked up a small number of times. The V and J genes are TRBV6-7 and TRBJ2-1; a possible D gene is TRBD1 (6 bases). TRBV6-7 is placed among ORFs of uncertain function. This CDR3 region has 14 residues. V was trimmed by 6 bases and J by 3 bases, leaving 12 bases between them. As DNA, the CDR3 is TGTGCCAGCAGGCCGGGACACCACTACAATGAGCAGTTCTTC. Its translation is CASRPGHHYNEQFF.

V usage is TRBV29-1 and J usage is TRBJ1-1; a possible D gene is TRBD1 (6 bases). This CDR3 spans 13 amino acids. Trimming shortened V by 4 bases and J by 4 bases, and 13 bases separated the two germline ends. Germline loops: CDR1 SQVTM, CDR2 ANQGSEA. The CDR3 DNA is TGCAGCGTTGGGGGTCGAGGGGGCACTGAAGCTTTCTTT. Translation: CSVGGRGGTEAFF.